This is a list of T cell receptor beta chains from one sample in a study of T cells in Graves' hyperthyroidism and ophthalmopathy. MiXCR, run by TCRdb on the multiplex PCR reads, gives a single entry per CDR3 protein. The profile shows hundreds of thousands of distinct CDR3 sequences, approximately 15% of them singletons. Specimen: blood. All receptors come from a woman in her thirties or forties with Graves' ophthalmopathy. Both conserved end residues are part of each CDR3. Fields, in order: D gene, clone size, V gene, J gene, CDR3 DNA, CDR3 protein. A D gene is named only where the DNA matches it firmly. Expanded clones are given a class, and other clones once, few, many or no size at all.

TRBD1	.	TRBV3-1	TRBJ1-2	TGTGCCAGCAGCCTCAGGCCGACAGGGGACTATGGCTACACCTTC	CASSLRPTGDYGYTF
TRBD1	many	TRBV19	TRBJ2-7	TGTGCCAGTAGTAACCGAGGACAGGGGATCGAGCAGTACTTC	CASSNRGQGIEQYF
.	few	TRBV10-3	TRBJ2-7	TGTGCCATCAAGGGTGTCTACGAGCAGTACTTC	CAIKGVYEQYF
.	.	TRBV12-3/TRBV12-4	TRBJ2-7	TGTGCCAGCAGTTTTTCTGGGGGGAACTACGAGCAGTACTTC	CASSFSGGNYEQYF
.	few	TRBV20-1	TRBJ2-3	TGCAGTGCTTCCGGGACGGCGACGGGTACGCAGTATTTT	CSASGTATGTQYF
.	few	TRBV4-1	TRBJ2-3	TGCGCCAGCAGCCAAGGAGGATGGGGGGAGCCCACAGATACGCAGTATTTT	CASSQGGWGEPTDTQYF
.	few	TRBV7-2	TRBJ2-7	TGTGCCAGCAGCTTGCAGGGGAGGGACGAGCAGTACTTC	CASSLQGRDEQYF
TRBD2	many	TRBV12-3/TRBV12-4	TRBJ2-3	TGTGCCAGCAGTCAGACTAGCAGGAGGGCGATAGATACGCAGTATTTT	CASSQTSRRAIDTQYF
.	many	TRBV2	TRBJ1-5	TGTGCCAGCAGTACACAAGGTCCGTATCAGCCCCAGCATTTT	CASSTQGPYQPQHF
TRBD1	once	TRBV5-1	TRBJ2-3	TGCGCCAGCAGCCCCCCGACAGGGGGCATAACAGATACGCAGTATTTT	CASSPPTGGITDTQYF
.	.	TRBV6-1	TRBJ2-3	TGTGCCAGCCGACCCCTGAGCACAGATACGCAGTATTTT	CASRPLSTDTQYF
.	few	TRBV27	TRBJ2-3	TGTGCCAGCAGTTTATCGTGGATAAGCACAGATACGCAGTATTTT	CASSLSWISTDTQYF
.	.	TRBV29-1	TRBJ2-1	TGCAGCGTCTTACCCGGGGGACGAAACAATGAGCAGTTCTTC	CSVLPGGRNNEQFF
TRBD2	many	TRBV28	TRBJ2-3	TGTGCCAGCAGTACCACCACTAGCGGGAGGATTGGAGATACGCAGTATTTT	CASSTTTSGRIGDTQYF
TRBD1	many	TRBV30	TRBJ1-6	TGTGCCTGGACCTTGACAGGGTTCCAGTATAATTCACCCCTCCACTTT	CAWTLTGFQYNSPLHF
.	few	TRBV7-9	TRBJ1-5	TGTGCCAGCAGCTCCGGTGGGCCCCAGCATTTT	CASSSGGPQHF
TRBD1	many	TRBV11-2	TRBJ2-3	TGTGCCAGCAGCAGGGGACAGGTGATCCCAGATACGCAGTATTTT	CASSRGQVIPDTQYF
.	few	TRBV7-9	TRBJ1-1	TGTGCCAGCAGCCCCATGGCGAACACTGAAGCTTTCTTT	CASSPMANTEAFF
TRBD1	many	TRBV12-3/TRBV12-4	TRBJ1-6	TGTGCCAGCAGACCAACGGACAGGGGACATTCACCCCTCCACTTT	CASRPTDRGHSPLHF
.	few	TRBV12-3/TRBV12-4	TRBJ2-1	TGTGCCAGCAGTTTAGAGGGGGGCCCAAGCTCCTACAATGAGCAGTTCTTC	CASSLEGGPSSYNEQFF
TRBD2	.	TRBV7-2	TRBJ2-7	TGTGCCAGCAGCCTTTGTATAGCGGGAGGACTTCACAGCTCCTACGAGCAGTACTTC	CASSLCIAGGLHSSYEQYF
TRBD2	many	TRBV20-1	TRBJ2-1	TGCAGTGCTAGCGGACTAGGCCTGGGCAATGAGCAGTTCTTC	CSASGLGLGNEQFF
.	few	TRBV7-9	TRBJ2-3	TGTGCCAGCAAGCGGGTTAGTGTTGGAGATACGCAGTATTTT	CASKRVSVGDTQYF
TRBD1	.	TRBV18	TRBJ2-1	TGTGCCAGCTCCGGACAGGGGGCGGAAAATGAGCAGTTCTTC	CASSGQGAENEQFF
.	many	TRBV20-1	TRBJ2-5	TGCAGTGCTAGGCCTCTTGTAGCGGAGTCTTTGGAGACCCAGTACTTC	CSARPLVAESLETQYF
TRBD1	few	TRBV5-6	TRBJ1-6	TGTGCCAGCAGCTTGACCGGGACAGGGAATTCACCCCTCCACTTT	CASSLTGTGNSPLHF
TRBD2	few	TRBV7-3	TRBJ2-2	TGTGCCAGCAGTTCTAGAATCCCGGGACTAGCGGGCCCCACGAGCACCGGGGAGCTGTTTTTT	CASSSRIPGLAGPTSTGELFF
.	many	TRBV12-3/TRBV12-4	TRBJ2-7	TGTGCCAGCAGCGGACTAACGGGCGAGCAGTACTTC	CASSGLTGEQYF
.	.	TRBV2	TRBJ1-6	TGTGCCAGCACGGGCCAGGGGAATAATTCACCCCTCCACTTT	CASTGQGNNSPLHF
.	many	TRBV6-1	TRBJ2-6	TGTGCCAGCAGTGCCCAGGGGTCTGGGGCCAACGTCCTGACTTTC	CASSAQGSGANVLTF
.	.	TRBV28	TRBJ2-7	TGTGCCAGCAGGGATCGAGGGGACAAGTCCTACGAGCAGTACTTC	CASRDRGDKSYEQYF
.	many	TRBV18	TRBJ1-3	TGTGCCAGCTCACCAGGACAGGGAAACACCATATATTTT	CASSPGQGNTIYF